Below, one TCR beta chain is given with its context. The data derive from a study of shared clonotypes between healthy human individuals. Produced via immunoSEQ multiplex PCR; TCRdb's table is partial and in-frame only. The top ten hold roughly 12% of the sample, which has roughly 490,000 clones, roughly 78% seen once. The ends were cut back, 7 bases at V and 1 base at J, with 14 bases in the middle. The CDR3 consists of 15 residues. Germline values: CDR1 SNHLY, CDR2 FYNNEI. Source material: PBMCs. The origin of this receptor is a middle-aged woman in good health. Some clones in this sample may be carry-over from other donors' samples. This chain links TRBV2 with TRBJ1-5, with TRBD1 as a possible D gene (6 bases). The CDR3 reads CASTLGGLSNQPQHF. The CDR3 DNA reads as TGTGCCAGCACCCTGGGGGGGCTGAGCAATCAGCCCCAGCATTTT.